A selection of T cell receptor beta chains follows, all from one sample in a study of cytomegalovirus exposure and HLA in healthy donors. Sequencing was performed with immunoSEQ multiplex PCR; in TCRdb, only in-frame clones are kept and a portion is missing. The sample includes 150,000 to 200,000 clones, around 79% of them seen just once. Material: PBMCs. The receptors were sampled from a woman aged 50 to 60 in good health and CMV-seropositive. The CDR3 runs from the conserved cysteine through the conserved F or W. A D gene is named only where the DNA matches it firmly. Some rows have no size entry. The others give once, few or many, or a class for an expanded clone.

abundance | j_gene | v_gene | d_gene | CDR3aa | CDR3nt
once | TRBJ2-3 | TRBV19 | . | CASSAGERGTQYF | TGTGCCAGTAGTGCGGGAGAGAGGGGGACGCAGTATTTT
. | TRBJ1-1 | TRBV10-3 | . | CAISEIQGMNTEAFF | TGTGCCATCAGTGAGATCCAGGGAATGAACACTGAAGCTTTCTTT
. | TRBJ2-7 | TRBV6-1 | . | CASNSGSGSYEQYF | TGTGCCAGCAATTCCGGTAGCGGCTCCTACGAGCAGTACTTC
. | TRBJ1-5 | TRBV2 | . | CASSEKTGLNQPQHF | TGTGCCAGCAGTGAAAAGACAGGACTGAATCAGCCCCAGCATTTT
. | TRBJ1-1 | TRBV18 | . | CASSPGSTNTEAFF | TGTGCCAGCTCACCAGGGAGCACAAACACTGAAGCTTTCTTT
. | TRBJ1-5 | TRBV2 | . | CASGRGFQPQHF | TGTGCCAGCGGTAGGGGTTTTCAGCCCCAGCATTTT
. | TRBJ2-3 | TRBV7-2 | . | CASSPAGRGNTDTQYF | TGTGCCAGCAGCCCCGCCGGCAGGGGTAACACAGATACGCAGTATTTT
. | TRBJ2-1 | TRBV19 | . | CASSAGPQGYNEQFF | TGTGCCAGTAGTGCGGGACCCCAAGGATACAATGAGCAGTTCTTC
. | TRBJ1-1 | TRBV19 | . | CASSIGQSLDTEAFF | TGTGCCAGTAGTATAGGACAGTCGTTGGACACTGAAGCTTTCTTT
. | TRBJ1-4 | TRBV27 | . | CASRKKNTGINEKLFF | TGTGCCAGCAGAAAAAAAAACACAGGGATAAATGAAAAACTGTTTTTT
. | TRBJ2-1 | TRBV25-1 | TRBD1 | CASTRTGSDEQFF | TGTGCCAGCACCAGGACAGGGTCGGATGAGCAGTTCTTC